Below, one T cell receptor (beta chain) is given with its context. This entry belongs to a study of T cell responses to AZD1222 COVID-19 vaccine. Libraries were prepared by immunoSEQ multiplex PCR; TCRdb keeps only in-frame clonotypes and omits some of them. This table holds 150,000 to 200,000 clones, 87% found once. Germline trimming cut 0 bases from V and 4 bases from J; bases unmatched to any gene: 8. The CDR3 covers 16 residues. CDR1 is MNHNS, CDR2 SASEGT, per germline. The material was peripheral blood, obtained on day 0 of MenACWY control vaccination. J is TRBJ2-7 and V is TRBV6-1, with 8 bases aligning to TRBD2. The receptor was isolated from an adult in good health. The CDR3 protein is CASSEAGTGGLYEQYF. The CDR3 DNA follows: TGTGCCAGCAGTGAAGCTGGAACGGGAGGGCTTTACGAGCAGTACTTC.